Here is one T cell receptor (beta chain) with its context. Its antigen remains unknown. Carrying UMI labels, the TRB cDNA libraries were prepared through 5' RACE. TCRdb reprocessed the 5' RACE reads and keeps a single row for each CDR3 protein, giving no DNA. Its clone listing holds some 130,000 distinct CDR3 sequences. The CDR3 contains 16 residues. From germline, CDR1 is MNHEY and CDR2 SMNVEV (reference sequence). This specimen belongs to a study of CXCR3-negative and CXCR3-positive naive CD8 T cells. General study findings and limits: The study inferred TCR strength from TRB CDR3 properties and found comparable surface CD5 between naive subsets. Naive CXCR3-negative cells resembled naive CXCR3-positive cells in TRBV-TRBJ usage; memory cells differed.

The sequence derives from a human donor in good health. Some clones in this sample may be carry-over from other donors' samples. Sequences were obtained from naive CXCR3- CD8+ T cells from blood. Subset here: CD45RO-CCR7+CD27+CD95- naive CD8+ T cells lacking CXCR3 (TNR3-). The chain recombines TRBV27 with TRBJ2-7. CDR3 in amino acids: CASSLSIQPRGYEQYF.